The 10 T cell receptor beta chains below all came from one sample that was sequenced in a study of T cells in Graves' hyperthyroidism and ophthalmopathy. TCR beta CDR3 region amplification was performed from RNA transcripts. A first-round RT-PCR of the TCR CDR3 used the HTBI primer set. TCRdb passed the multiplex PCR reads through MiXCR, listing each CDR3 protein once. The repertoire holds about 480,000 distinct CDR3 sequences, around 24% seen once, with about 11% in the top ten. Sequences were obtained from blood. These receptors were taken from a woman in her 30s with Graves' ophthalmopathy.

At least ten counts were recorded for this clonotype. The V call is TRBV5-1, the J call TRBJ1-1, with TRBD1 identical over 8 bases. The germline V gene has CDR1 SGHRS and CDR2 YFSETQ. J gave up 2 bases and V 4 bases, and 10 bases lay outside the gene matches. The CDR3 covers 16 residues. DNA of the CDR3: TGCGCCAGCAGCACAGAAGCGGCAGGGGGCAACACTGAAGCTTTCTTT. As protein: CASSTEAAGGNTEAFF. The complete variable domain, with remaining parts taken from reference TRBV5-1 and TRBJ1-1, reads KAGVTQTPRYLIKTRGQQVTLSCSPISGHRSVSWYQQTPGQGLQFLFEYFSETQRNKGNFPGRFSGRQFSNSRSEMNVSTLELGDSALYLCASSTEAAGGNTEAFFGQGTRLTVV.

This rearrangement joins TRBV20-1 to TRBJ2-3; D ambiguous. V lost 1 base, J lost 5 bases, and 7 bases lay in between. CDR3 length: 12 amino acids. Germline V gene data show CDR1 as DFQATT and CDR2 as SNEGSKA (reference sequence). DNA of the CDR3: TGCAGTGCTAGAGGGTCGGGAGATACGCAGTATTTT. It encodes CSARGSGDTQYF.

The V and J genes are TRBV6-1 and TRBJ1-5; 7 bases fit TRBD1. Per germline, CDR1 MNHNS and CDR2 SASEGT. This CDR3 spans 16 amino acids. V lost 6 bases, J lost 2 bases, and 10 bases stayed unmatched. The CDR3 loop reads CASSPQGGAGNQPQHF. CDR3 coding DNA: TGTGCCAGCAGCCCTCAGGGGGGCGCGGGCAATCAGCCCCAGCATTTT.

At least ten counts were recorded for this clonotype. The V and J genes are TRBV7-2 and TRBJ1-2; D uncertain. Germline-derived CDR1 and CDR2 are SGHTA and FQGNSA. This CDR3 has 14 amino acids. V lost 5 bases to trimming and J lost 2 bases, with 12 bases between them. CDR3 region: CASSPKTGNYGYTF. DNA for the CDR3: TGTGCCAGCAGCCCCAAGACTGGGAACTATGGCTACACCTTC.

The chain recombines TRBV28 with TRBJ1-1; no firm D call. V dropped 4 bases and J dropped 8 bases, with 11 bases sitting between them. From germline, CDR1 is MDHEN and CDR2 SYDVKM. The length of the CDR3 is 12 residues. The CDR3 region has the DNA TGTGCCAGCAGTTCGGGCCAGTGGGAAGCTTTCTTT. Amino acids: CASSSGQWEAFF.

The sample holds many counts of this clonotype. V gene TRBV20-1 combines with J gene TRBJ2-2; D call uncertain. The germline V and J ends were trimmed by 5 bases and 5 bases, with 15 bases remaining between them. CDR1 DFQATT and CDR2 SNEGSKA come from the germline V gene (reference sequence). The CDR3 sequence is 14 residues long. The DNA for the CDR3 is TGCAGTGCTGGACCTTCTAGACAAACCGGGGAGCTGTTTTTT. It yields the protein CSAGPSRQTGELFF.

The chain uses TRBV6-2 or TRBV6-3 and TRBJ1-2; 11 nucleotides agree with TRBD1. This CDR3 is 19 amino acids long. Germline values: CDR1 MNHEY, CDR2 SVGEGT. V was clipped by 0 bases and J by 8 bases; unmatched bases: 17. The CDR3 DNA reads TGTGCCAGCAGTTACTCATCTTGGTACCGGAGGACAGGGGGCCTAGGCTACACCTTC. It translates to CASSYSSWYRRTGGLGYTF.

Ten or more counts support this clonotype. The chain employs TRBV28 and TRBJ1-3; maybe TRBD1 (5 bases). Germline V gene sequence: CDR1 MDHEN, CDR2 SYDVKM. Trimming pared 3 bases from V and 2 bases from J, leaving 11 bases between. This CDR3 is built from 15 residues. The CDR3 nucleotides read TGTGCCAGCAGTTTTCTGGGGGTGACTGGAAACACCATATATTTT. Its translation is CASSFLGVTGNTIYF.

This clonotype has at least ten counts. The chain is built from TRBV12-3 or TRBV12-4 and TRBJ1-1; 9 bases are a match to TRBD1. The CDR3 runs 13 residues. The V gene end was trimmed by 6 bases and the J gene end by 11 bases; junction bases not matched to a gene: 10. The CDR3: CASSLTGTGIAFF. CDR3 DNA sequence: TGTGCCAGCAGCCTGACCGGGACAGGGATCGCTTTCTTT.

The chain uses TRBV29-1 and TRBJ1-1; a weak D match, TRBD1 (6 bases). Trimming took 8 bases from V and 0 from J, leaving 13 bases between them. The CDR3 runs to 13 residues. The germline V gene encodes CDR1 SQVTM and CDR2 ANQGSEA. CDR3 amino acids: CSFVDRLNTEAFF. DNA of the CDR3: TGCAGCTTTGTGGACAGATTGAACACTGAAGCTTTCTTT. The full variable domain, in which reference TRBV29-1 and TRBJ1-1 provide the parts outside the CDR3, is SAVISQKPSRDICQRGTSLTIQCQVDSQVTMMFWYRQQPGQSLTLIATANQGSEATYESGFVIDKFPISRPNLTFSTLTVSNMSPEDSSIYLCSFVDRLNTEAFFGQGTRLTVV.